Listed below are T cell receptor beta chains from one sample, sequenced in a study of beta chain features in type 1 diabetes. The table came from immunoSEQ multiplex PCR; TCRdb's copy has only in-frame clones and leaves some out. The repertoire holds 680,000 or so clones, around 15% seen once, with 0.09% to 0.095% in the top ten. The sample was naive CD4+ T cells from blood. These receptors were collected from a man younger than 35 in good health. CDR3s include the opening cysteine and the closing phenylalanine or tryptophan. The order of the fields is clone size, V gene, D gene, J gene, CDR3 protein, CDR3 DNA. A D gene is named only where the DNA matches it firmly. Clone size is not always given. Where it is, it says once, few, many or a class for expanded clones.

size: -; V: TRBV4-3; D: -; J: TRBJ1-2; CDR3: CASSQDRPQNYGYTF; DNA: TGCGCCAGCAGCCAAGATCGGCCGCAGAACTATGGCTACACCTTC
size: -; V: TRBV5-1; D: TRBD2; J: TRBJ2-3; CDR3: CASSLFVAGGPGTDTQYF; DNA: TGCGCCAGCAGCTTGTTCGTAGCGGGAGGGCCGGGCACAGATACGCAGTATTTT
size: few; V: TRBV7-7; D: -; J: TRBJ2-5; CDR3: CASSLDGRSQTQYF; DNA: TGTGCTAGCAGCTTAGATGGCCGTAGCCAGACCCAGTACTTC
size: -; V: TRBV4-2; D: -; J: TRBJ1-6; CDR3: CASSQEDRSSYNSPLHF; DNA: TGTGCCAGCAGCCAAGAGGACAGAAGCTCCTATAATTCACCCCTCCACTTT
size: few; V: TRBV18; D: TRBD1; J: TRBJ2-4; CDR3: CASSPLQGVAKNIQYF; DNA: TGTGCCAGCTCACCACTACAGGGGGTCGCCAAAAACATTCAGTACTTC
size: few; V: TRBV7-2; D: -; J: TRBJ2-4; CDR3: CASSFGLAKNIQYF; DNA: TGTGCCAGCAGCTTCGGACTAGCCAAAAACATTCAGTACTTC
size: few; V: TRBV5-1; D: TRBD2; J: TRBJ2-5; CDR3: CASSLARTSESETQYF; DNA: TGCGCCAGCAGCTTGGCCCGGACTAGCGAGTCAGAGACCCAGTACTTC
size: -; V: TRBV19; D: -; J: TRBJ2-7; CDR3: CASSIRSAGTPAFEQYF; DNA: TGTGCCAGTAGTATCCGTTCCGCCGGGACTCCCGCCTTCGAGCAGTACTTC
size: -; V: TRBV21-1; D: -; J: TRBJ2-7; CDR3: CARPNTVAKGFYEQYF; DNA: TGTGCCCGACCGAATACGGTCGCAAAAGGGTTCTACGAGCAGTACTTC
size: -; V: TRBV5-6; D: -; J: TRBJ1-2; CDR3: CASSLAPGSNYGYTF; DNA: TGTGCCAGCAGCTTGGCGCCAGGGTCTAACTATGGCTACACCTTC
size: few; V: TRBV29-1; D: -; J: TRBJ2-4; CDR3: CSVGDLAKNIQYF; DNA: TGCAGCGTTGGGGACCTAGCCAAAAACATTCAGTACTTC
size: -; V: TRBV6-5; D: TRBD2; J: TRBJ2-5; CDR3: CASSYSTAGGQETQYF; DNA: TGTGCCAGCAGTTACTCGACGGCGGGGGGGCAAGAGACCCAGTACTTC
size: few; V: TRBV5-1; D: -; J: TRBJ1-2; CDR3: CASSAGPINYGYTF; DNA: TGCGCCAGCAGCGCCGGACCTATCAACTATGGCTACACCTTC
size: -; V: TRBV9; D: TRBD2; J: TRBJ2-3; CDR3: CASSTSGGRGDTQYF; DNA: TGTGCCAGCAGTACCAGCGGGGGTAGAGGAGATACGCAGTATTTT
size: few; V: TRBV7-3; D: -; J: TRBJ2-3; CDR3: CASSKGGNTQYF; DNA: TGTGCCAGCAGCAAAGGAGGGAATACGCAGTATTTT
size: few; V: TRBV19; D: -; J: TRBJ1-1; CDR3: CASSIDLRGTEAFF; DNA: TGTGCCAGTAGTATAGATCTGCGAGGCACTGAAGCTTTCTTT
size: few; V: TRBV19; D: -; J: TRBJ2-3; CDR3: CASRTFSTDTQYF; DNA: TGTGCCAGCAGGACCTTTAGCACAGATACGCAGTATTTT
size: -; V: TRBV19; D: -; J: TRBJ1-5; CDR3: CASSGTGDQPQHF; DNA: TGTGCCAGTAGCGGGACGGGGGATCAGCCCCAGCATTTT
size: -; V: TRBV10-3; D: -; J: TRBJ2-3; CDR3: CAISRDGDSTDTQYF; DNA: TGTGCCATCAGTAGGGACGGCGATAGCACAGATACGCAGTATTTT
size: -; V: TRBV25-1; D: -; J: TRBJ1-2; CDR3: CASSPEGRVTYYGYTF; DNA: TGTGCCAGCAGCCCCGAGGGAAGGGTTACCTACTATGGCTACACCTTC
size: -; V: TRBV9; D: -; J: TRBJ2-5; CDR3: CASSRGSSGNQETQYF; DNA: TGTGCCAGCAGCCGAGGTAGTAGCGGAAACCAAGAGACCCAGTACTTC
size: few; V: TRBV9; D: TRBD2; J: TRBJ2-3; CDR3: CASSVAKRGPAQYF; DNA: TGTGCCAGCAGCGTAGCTAAGCGGGGGCCCGCGCAGTATTTT
size: -; V: TRBV14; D: -; J: TRBJ1-1; CDR3: CASSQTVGTEAFF; DNA: TGTGCCAGCAGCCAAACGGTAGGCACTGAAGCTTTCTTT
size: few; V: TRBV19; D: TRBD1; J: TRBJ1-5; CDR3: CASSPGQGAQPQHF; DNA: TGTGCCAGTAGCCCGGGACAGGGGGCTCAGCCCCAGCATTTT
size: -; V: TRBV19; D: -; J: TRBJ2-7; CDR3: CASSSASGSSYEQYF; DNA: TGTGCCAGTAGTTCCGCATCCGGGAGCTCCTACGAGCAGTACTTC
size: -; V: TRBV9; D: TRBD1; J: TRBJ2-4; CDR3: CASSVADRAPPTKNIQYF; DNA: TGTGCCAGCAGCGTAGCGGACAGGGCCCCTCCAACCAAAAACATTCAGTACTTC
size: -; V: TRBV12-5; D: -; J: TRBJ2-3; CDR3: CASGLVVGIRTDTQYF; DNA: TGTGCTAGTGGTTTGGTAGTCGGGATTCGCACAGATACGCAGTATTTT
size: -; V: TRBV4-1; D: TRBD1; J: TRBJ1-1; CDR3: CASSPFNRGRGTEAFF; DNA: TGCGCCAGCAGCCCCTTTAACAGGGGGCGAGGAACTGAAGCTTTCTTT
size: -; V: TRBV6-1; D: -; J: TRBJ2-3; CDR3: CASSALSLDQFTDTQYF; DNA: TGTGCCAGCAGTGCCCTCTCTCTAGATCAGTTCACAGATACGCAGTATTTT
size: few; V: TRBV7-3; D: -; J: TRBJ2-3; CDR3: CASSSTGGTQYF; DNA: TGTGCCAGCAGCTCCACGGGCGGTACGCAGTATTTT
size: -; V: TRBV11-2; D: TRBD2; J: TRBJ2-1; CDR3: CASRGTSGKPGNEQFF; DNA: TGTGCCAGCCGCGGGACTAGCGGTAAACCGGGGAATGAGCAGTTCTTC
size: -; V: TRBV12-5; D: -; J: TRBJ2-7; CDR3: CASGSGNSGSYEQYF; DNA: TGTGCTAGTGGTTCCGGAAACTCAGGGTCCTACGAGCAGTACTTC
size: -; V: TRBV2; D: -; J: TRBJ1-5; CDR3: CASKYSNQPQHF; DNA: TGTGCCAGCAAATATAGCAATCAGCCCCAGCATTTT
size: few; V: TRBV21-1; D: -; J: TRBJ1-1; CDR3: CASSKVVVAGRTDTEAFF; DNA: TGTGCCAGCAGCAAAGTTGTTGTGGCAGGGAGGACAGACACTGAAGCTTTCTTT
size: -; V: TRBV5-1; D: -; J: TRBJ1-1; CDR3: CASRRKEYDTEAFF; DNA: TGCGCCAGCAGGAGGAAGGAGTATGACACTGAAGCTTTCTTT
size: -; V: TRBV2; D: -; J: TRBJ1-1; CDR3: CASSDGLPYTEAFF; DNA: TGTGCCAGCAGTGATGGGCTACCTTACACTGAAGCTTTCTTT
size: -; V: TRBV5-1; D: TRBD2; J: TRBJ2-5; CDR3: CASSLGSGVETQYF; DNA: TGCGCCAGCAGCTTGGGTAGCGGGGTAGAGACCCAGTACTTC
size: few; V: TRBV10-3; D: -; J: TRBJ2-7; CDR3: CAISESDTISYEQYF; DNA: TGTGCCATCAGTGAGTCGGACACGATCTCCTACGAGCAGTACTTC
size: -; V: TRBV25-1; D: -; J: TRBJ2-7; CDR3: CASTDGGQLKGEQYF; DNA: TGTGCCAGTACCGACGGGGGGCAGCTAAAGGGCGAGCAGTACTTC
size: -; V: TRBV28; D: TRBD2; J: TRBJ2-1; CDR3: CASSLSGREQFF; DNA: TGTGCCAGCAGTTTAAGCGGGAGGGAGCAGTTCTTC
size: few; V: TRBV25-1; D: -; J: TRBJ1-1; CDR3: CASSVGFAAFF; DNA: TGTGCCAGCAGTGTCGGATTTGCAGCTTTCTTT
size: -; V: TRBV4-2; D: TRBD1; J: TRBJ2-1; CDR3: CASSQDHQGAYNEQFF; DNA: TGTGCCAGCAGCCAAGACCACCAGGGGGCTTACAATGAGCAGTTCTTC
size: few; V: TRBV5-4; D: -; J: TRBJ2-1; CDR3: CASSLEVGYNEQFF; DNA: TGTGCCAGCAGCTTGGAGGTGGGCTACAATGAGCAGTTCTTC
size: -; V: TRBV7-9; D: TRBD1; J: TRBJ1-5; CDR3: CASSFSGQGYQPQHF; DNA: TGTGCCAGCAGTTTTTCGGGACAGGGGTATCAGCCCCAGCATTTT
size: once; V: TRBV18; D: -; J: TRBJ2-7; CDR3: CASSPLYPGLGEQYF; DNA: TGTGCCAGCTCACCACTTTATCCGGGACTCGGGGAGCAGTACTTC
size: few; V: TRBV7-3; D: -; J: TRBJ2-2; CDR3: CASSLAPRGTGELFF; DNA: TGTGCCAGCAGCTTAGCTCCCCGAGGCACCGGGGAGCTGTTTTTT
size: few; V: TRBV7-2; D: TRBD1; J: TRBJ2-2; CDR3: CASSRTSGTGRAGELFF; DNA: TGTGCCAGCAGCCGGACATCCGGGACAGGGAGGGCCGGGGAGCTGTTTTTT
size: -; V: TRBV2; D: -; J: TRBJ1-5; CDR3: CASSGSSNQPQHF; DNA: TGTGCCAGCAGTGGGTCTAGCAATCAGCCCCAGCATTTT
size: few; V: TRBV7-9; D: -; J: TRBJ2-7; CDR3: CASSAAALVAYEQYF; DNA: TGTGCCAGCAGCGCAGCGGCTCTGGTCGCCTACGAGCAGTACTTC
size: few; V: TRBV13; D: TRBD1; J: TRBJ2-1; CDR3: CASKGQESPERYNEQFF; DNA: TGTGCCTCGAAGGGACAGGAGTCTCCCGAACGCTACAATGAGCAGTTCTTC
size: few; V: TRBV5-1; D: TRBD2; J: TRBJ2-1; CDR3: CASSLTTSAGVPNEQFF; DNA: TGCGCCAGCAGCTTGACCACCTCAGCGGGAGTCCCCAATGAGCAGTTCTTC
size: -; V: TRBV5-4; D: -; J: TRBJ1-2; CDR3: CASSPDSNYGYTF; DNA: TGTGCCAGCAGCCCAGACAGCAACTATGGCTACACCTTC
size: -; V: TRBV7-3; D: -; J: TRBJ2-7; CDR3: CASSLIPRQGEQYF; DNA: TGTGCCAGCAGCTTAATTCCCCGGCAGGGAGAGCAGTACTTC
size: many; V: TRBV7-9; D: -; J: TRBJ2-7; CDR3: CASSLDGEQYF; DNA: TGTGCCAGCAGCTTAGACGGGGAGCAGTACTTC
size: -; V: TRBV5-1; D: -; J: TRBJ2-5; CDR3: CASSLGGAGTGGTQYF; DNA: TGCGCCAGCAGCTTGGGAGGGGCAGGAACCGGCGGGACCCAGTACTTC
size: once; V: TRBV11-2; D: -; J: TRBJ1-4; CDR3: CASRQSPRANEKLFF; DNA: TGTGCCAGCCGGCAGAGTCCTAGGGCTAATGAAAAACTGTTTTTT
size: -; V: TRBV6-1; D: -; J: TRBJ1-5; CDR3: CASSGFIWSHQPQHF; DNA: TGTGCCAGCAGTGGGTTTATCTGGAGTCATCAGCCCCAGCATTTT